This entry describes one T cell receptor beta chain. This sample is drawn from a study of blood T cell repertoires in COVID-19. The CDR3 contains 14 residues. The ends lost 2 bases at V and 5 bases at J; junction bases unmatched: 5. The germline V gene has CDR1 KGHSH and CDR2 LQKENI. Here immunoSEQ multiplex PCR was the method, and the copy in TCRdb shows in-frame clones only, minus some. The sample yields 75,000 to 95,000 clones, around 80% seen once. The origin of this receptor is a man aged 55 to 70 with acute or convalescent COVID-19. The V and J genes are TRBV18 and TRBJ1-1; 7 bases fit TRBD1. The source material was peripheral blood. The CDR3 spells CASSPTGVLTEAFF. The CDR3 DNA sequence: TGTGCCAGCTCACCAACAGGGGTCCTTACTGAAGCTTTCTTT.